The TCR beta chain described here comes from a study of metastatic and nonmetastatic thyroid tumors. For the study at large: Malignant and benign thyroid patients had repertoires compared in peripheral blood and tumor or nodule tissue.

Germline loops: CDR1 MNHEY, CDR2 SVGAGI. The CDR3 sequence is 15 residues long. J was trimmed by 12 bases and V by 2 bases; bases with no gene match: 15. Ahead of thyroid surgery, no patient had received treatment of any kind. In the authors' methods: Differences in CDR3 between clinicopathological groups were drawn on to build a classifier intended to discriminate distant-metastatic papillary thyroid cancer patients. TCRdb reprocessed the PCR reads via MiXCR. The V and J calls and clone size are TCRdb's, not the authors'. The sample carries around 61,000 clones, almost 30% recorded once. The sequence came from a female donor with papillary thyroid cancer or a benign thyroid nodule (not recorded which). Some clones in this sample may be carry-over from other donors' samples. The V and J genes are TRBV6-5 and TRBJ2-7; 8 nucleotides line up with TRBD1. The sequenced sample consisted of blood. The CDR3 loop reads CASSYESVAGGGSYF. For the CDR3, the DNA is TGTGCCAGCAGTTACGAGTCCGTAGCAGGGGGCGGATCGTACTTC.